The present entry profiles one T cell receptor (beta chain) with its context. The CDR3 is 14 residues long. CDR1 and CDR2 (germline): LNHDA, SQIVND (reference sequence). Losses at the gene ends were 4 bases for V and 10 bases for J; bases not matched to a gene: 12. This record comes from a study of cytotoxic CD8 clonotypes in ibrutinib-treated CLL. Cryopreserved PBMCs supplied roughly 1.8 micrograms of genomic DNA for TCR beta libraries. The table came from immunoSEQ multiplex PCR; TCRdb's copy has only in-frame clones and leaves some out. Of approximately 84,000 clones in the sample, roughly three quarters were seen once.

The source is a human donor with chronic lymphocytic leukemia. The specimen was PBMCs, collected after 12 months of ibrutinib treatment. The chain recombines TRBV19 with TRBJ1-1; the match to TRBD1 covers 7 bases. This CDR3 is CASSRNGQAGIAFF. The CDR3 nucleotides read TGTGCCAGTAGTAGGAACGGACAGGCCGGAATAGCTTTCTTT.